The T cell receptor (beta chain) under discussion was sequenced for a study of T cells in tuberculosis. CDR3 length: 14 amino acids. Trimming took off 3 bases at V and 5 bases at J, with 13 bases between the two ends. The germline V gene encodes CDR1 ENHRY and CDR2 SYGVKD. Profiled with immunoSEQ multiplex PCR; TCRdb holds only in-frame clones, not every one. The sample lists 25,000 to 30,000 clones; around 90% were seen once. The chain carries TRBV10-3 and TRBJ1-1, with D perhaps TRBD1 (6 bases). Specimen: PBMCs. The sequence derives from a donor under 30 with latent tuberculosis or without tuberculosis infection. CDR3 residues: CAISDRGRKTEAFF. The CDR3 DNA reads as TGTGCCATCAGTGACAGGGGCCGGAAAACTGAAGCTTTCTTT.